This record covers a single T cell receptor (beta chain). Its antigen is not known. This sample stems from a study of T cell clones after liver transplantation. For the study at large: Patients counted as tolerant after at least one year off all immunosuppression, enzymes not exceeding twice normal.

This CDR3 contains 14 residues. Germline V gives CDR1 MNHEY, CDR2 SMNVEV (reference sequence). Deletions cut 3 bases from V and 5 bases from J, with 13 bases between. Measured with immunoSEQ multiplex PCR; TCRdb has only the in-frame clones, and not every one. The sample shows about 99,000 clones, 80% to 85% of them seen only once. General study results and limits: Low donor cell numbers restricted donor-reactive repertoire measurement in a couple of subjects.

The sequences come from CD4+ T cells from blood, collected before liver transplant. The receptor was isolated from a human donor who received a liver transplant. The gene calls are TRBV27 and TRBJ2-5; D perhaps matches TRBD2 (5 bases). The CDR3 region is CASSFRAPGETQYF. The CDR3 DNA follows: TGTGCCAGCAGTTTCCGGGCGCCGGGGGAGACCCAGTACTTC.